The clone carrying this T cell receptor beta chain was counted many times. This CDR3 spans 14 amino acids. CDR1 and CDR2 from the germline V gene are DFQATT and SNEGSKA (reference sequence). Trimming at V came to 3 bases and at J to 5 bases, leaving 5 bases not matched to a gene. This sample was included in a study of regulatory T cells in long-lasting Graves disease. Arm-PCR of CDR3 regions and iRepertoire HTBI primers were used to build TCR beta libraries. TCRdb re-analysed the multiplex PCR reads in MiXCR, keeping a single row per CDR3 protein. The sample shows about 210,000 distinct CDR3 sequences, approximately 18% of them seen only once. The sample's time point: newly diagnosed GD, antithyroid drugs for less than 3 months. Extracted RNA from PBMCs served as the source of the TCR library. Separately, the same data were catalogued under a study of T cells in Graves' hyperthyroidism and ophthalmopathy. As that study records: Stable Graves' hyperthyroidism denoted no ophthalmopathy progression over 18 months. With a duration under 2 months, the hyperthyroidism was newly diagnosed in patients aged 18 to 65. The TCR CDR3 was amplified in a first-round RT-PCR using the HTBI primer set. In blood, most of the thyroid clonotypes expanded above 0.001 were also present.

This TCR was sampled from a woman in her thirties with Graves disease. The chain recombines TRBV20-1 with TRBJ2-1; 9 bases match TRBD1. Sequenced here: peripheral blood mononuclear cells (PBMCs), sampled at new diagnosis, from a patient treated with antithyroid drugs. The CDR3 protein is CSARGQGRNNEQFF. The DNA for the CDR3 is TGCAGTGCTAGGGGACAGGGACGAAACAATGAGCAGTTCTTC.